This T cell receptor beta chain is drawn from a study of CD8 T cells in ankylosing spondylitis. Notes on the study in general: What seemed typical of ankylosing spondylitis blood was a TCR beta motif built from roughly 8 highly homologous variants. Peripheral blood held disease-linked clones only at relatively low frequency, and these were CD8+.

CDR3 size: 13 residues. Germline lookup yields CDR1 MNHNS and CDR2 SASEGT. With 6 bases removed from V and 7 bases from J, the gap between germline ends came to 13 bases. Comments on this clonotype: The antigen is undetermined.

Quantitative barcoded 5'-RACE was used to prepare TCR beta libraries. TCRdb re-derived calls from the 5' RACE reads in MiXCR, one entry per CDR3 protein. The table records about 540,000 distinct CDR3 sequences, about 12% of them present only once. This chain connects TRBV6-1 to TRBJ2-1; D is undetermined. The sample was blood, either unsorted or a sorted T cell fraction (not recorded which). The sequence derives from a male donor with ankylosing spondylitis. Here the CDR3 reads CASSASVGNEQFF. The CDR3 DNA reads as TGTGCCAGCAGCGCCTCAGTTGGAAATGAGCAGTTCTTC.